This entry lists 8 T cell receptor beta chains sequenced from one sample in a study of blood T cell repertoires in COVID-19. The assay was immunoSEQ multiplex PCR, and TCRdb's table has in-frame clones only and misses some. The table includes just over 75,000 clones, roughly 80% detected once. The specimen was peripheral blood. The receptors here all came from a man aged 60-69 years with active or convalescent COVID-19.

The V gene is TRBV3-1 (or the pseudogene TRBV3-2), the J gene TRBJ1-6, with 7 bases that match TRBD1. Germline V gene sequence: CDR1 LGHDT, CDR2 YNNKEL (reference sequence). The CDR3 runs to 14 residues. The junction had 2 bases not matched to a gene; V was cut back by 3 bases and J by 6 bases. The CDR3 protein is CASSQGTVNSPLHF. The CDR3 DNA follows: TGTGCCAGCAGCCAGGGGACAGTTAATTCACCCCTCCACTTT.

The chain links TRBV24-1 to TRBJ1-2, with D unresolved. V lost 3 bases, J lost 9 bases, and 19 bases lay in between. The CDR3 runs to 15 residues. Germline values: CDR1 KGHDR, CDR2 SFDVKD. The CDR3 here is CATSDGDSRGPSYTF. DNA of the CDR3: TGTGCCACCAGTGATGGTGACTCTCGAGGCCCTAGCTACACCTTC.

This sequence joins TRBV19 and TRBJ2-5; 10 bases agree with TRBD2. The CDR3 contains 16 residues. The junction had 3 bases not matched to a gene; V was cut back by 1 base and J by 1 base. Germline V gives CDR1 LNHDA, CDR2 SQIVND (reference sequence). CDR3 sequence (DNA): TGTGCCAGTAGTATAGTCAGCGGGGGGGCCCAAGAGACCCAGTACTTC. Its protein is CASSIVSGGAQETQYF.

This clone was seen a few times. V usage is TRBV18 and J usage is TRBJ1-1, with a tentative D call TRBD1 (6 bases). This CDR3 comprises 13 residues. Trimming pared 10 bases from V and 11 bases from J, leaving 23 bases between. CDR1 and CDR2 (germline): KGHSH, LQKENI. CDR3 in amino acids: CATDRGAPGSAFF. The CDR3 nucleotides are TGTGCCACCGACCGGGGGGCCCCGGGTTCGGCTTTCTTT.

This chain connects TRBV7-2 to TRBJ2-3; the match to TRBD2 covers 10 bases. Germline V gene sequence: CDR1 SGHTA, CDR2 FQGNSA. This CDR3 comprises 16 residues. Losses at the gene ends were 2 bases for V and 1 base for J; bases not matched to a gene: 3. The CDR3: CASSLSSGGRTDTQYF. The CDR3 DNA reads TGTGCCAGCAGCTTATCTAGCGGGGGCCGCACAGATACGCAGTATTTT.

This chain uses TRBV6-6 with TRBJ2-1; tentatively, D is TRBD1 (6 bases). Germline V CDR1 and CDR2: MNHNY, SVGAGI (reference sequence). This CDR3 is 11 amino acids long. V gave up 5 bases and J gave up 8 bases, with 7 bases separating them. The CDR3 region is CASSQGYEQFF. The CDR3 nucleotides read TGTGCCAGCAGTCAGGGGTATGAGCAGTTCTTC.

J is TRBJ1-4 and V is TRBV3-1 (or the pseudogene TRBV3-2); no clear D. The V and J ends lost 1 base and 15 bases respectively, with 12 bases between them. Germline CDR1 reads LGHDT; CDR2 reads YNNKEL (reference sequence). This CDR3 is built from 12 residues. The chain's CDR3 is CASSQGAPPVFF. DNA for the CDR3: TGTGCCAGCAGCCAAGGCGCCCCTCCGGTGTTTTTT.

This chain links TRBV5-1 with TRBJ2-3, with D possibly matching TRBD1 (6 bases). V was shortened by 7 bases and J by 5 bases, with 11 bases between the two germline ends. This CDR3 region has 12 residues. Germline V gives CDR1 SGHRS, CDR2 YFSETQ. The CDR3 coding sequence is TGCGCCAGCGGCACGACAGGAGATACGCAGTATTTT. Protein sequence: CASGTTGDTQYF.